The clone carrying this T cell receptor (beta chain) was found a few times. The target antigen is unknown. The CDR3 runs to 14 residues. The ends were cut back, 6 bases at V and 5 bases at J, with 14 bases in the middle. This entry belongs to a study of T-cell memory formation after mild COVID-19. Study details: Among the donors, TCR clusters were largely specific to each donor. Study conclusions and caveats: CD4+ clones that contracted lay mainly in CM and EM; CD8+ ones lay in EMRA. Day 15 to 85 contracting clones showed balanced CD4/CD8; day 15 to 37 expanders favored CD4+.

TCRdb re-derived calls from the 5' RACE reads in MiXCR, one entry per CDR3 protein. The sample comprises almost 250,000 distinct CDR3 sequences, approximately 15% of which are singletons, and 2.1% rests with the top ten. This receptor was identified in an adult woman who had mild COVID-19 (a few samples of this study predate the infection). Cell type and time point are not known. J is TRBJ1-5 and V is TRBV12-3 or TRBV12-4, with a weak D call TRBD1 (6 bases). Sequenced input: PBMCs or a T cell subset sorted from them (not recorded which). The CDR3 bases are TGTGCCAGCAGCCTAGACAGGAACGATCAGCCCCAGCATTTT. This gives the protein CASSLDRNDQPQHF.